This paragraph covers one TCR beta chain sequence. Its recognized antigen is unknown. Per-nucleotide qualities are absent, and no much larger clonotype sits a single base away. This sample was taken from a study of cytomegalovirus exposure and HLA in healthy donors (dated by TCRdb to about 2017). Notes on the research overall: According to a later analysis, the 120 or so validation repertoires were produced on the same platform as the roughly 600 repertoires of the first cohort. The aim of the study was to test whether cataloging public T cell receptors could identify signatures of past pathogen exposure. In addition to the first cohort of approximately 670 subjects, a separate validation cohort of approximately 130 different subjects was used. To predict cytomegalovirus infection status, the study combined high-throughput TCR immunosequencing, statistical association of individual TCRs with disease status, and machine learning.

The donors were included in the validation cohort of over a hundred subjects, a group kept apart from the roughly 670-subject first cohort. The paper's findings and limits, for the study overall: All 120 or so repertoires were used to score co-occurrence in the validation cohort in a later analysis, because that analysis had no HLA typing for the cohort. In vitro tests confirmed that a few of the cytomegalovirus-associated TCR beta chains recognize cytomegalovirus antigens. Of the cluster scores, 85% to 95% were above 0 in a later analysis, which found that TCRs clustered in the first cohort also tended to co-occur in the 120 validation repertoires. Most TCR sequences were observed very rarely across donors, whereas some public TCRs were present in many individuals. The study listed over 150 TCR beta chains as associated with cytomegalovirus. The authors suggested that the approach could potentially be generalized to other disease states and immunological phenotypes. In both the original and validation cohorts, the classifier was reported to diagnose cytomegalovirus status with high specificity and sensitivity.

The CDR3, from cysteine to phenylalanine, totals 13 residues. The CDR3 DNA has 39 bases and is translated from base 1. V sheds 8 bases and J sheds 3 bases, leaving 13 bases between their ends. As encoded in the germline V gene, CDR1 is SNHLY while CDR2 is FYNNEI. Preparation of the library involved the immunoSEQ multiplex PCR assay. Per the original workflow: To diagnose cytomegalovirus status from the catalog of TCR beta chain sequences, a statistical classification framework was built. The immuneACCESS repertoire file appears here via TCRdb, limited to in-frame rearrangements. These files lack a portion of the clones; in checked studies, under half of the deficit traces to unresolved V genes, and the cause of the others is not known. V and J calls and clone size are copied from that table; D and trimming were computed from the DNA. In this sample the table shows more than 150,000 clones, 65% to 85% of which occur a single time. Around 2.8% of the sample goes to the ten largest clones.

The chain is encoded by TRBV2 joined to TRBJ1-1; the D gene cannot be resolved reliably. The sequencing input was PBMCs. The origin of this receptor is a woman younger than 30 in good health and CMV-seropositive. The nucleotides read TGTGCCAGCGACGAGGAGTGGGACACTGAAGCTTTCTTT. It translates to CASDEEWDTEAFF.